The source of this TCR beta chain is a study of blood T cell repertoires in COVID-19. Study summary: Material from acute and convalescent COVID-19 was sourced from the United States, Italy and Spain. Sources were T cells, B-cell-depleted T cells, or PBMCs; the material itself was cDNA or gDNA.

The CDR3 contains 13 residues. From germline, CDR1 is GTSNPN and CDR2 SVGIG (reference sequence). V was clipped by 3 bases and J by 0 bases, with 8 bases between them. In the original workflow: The assay estimated nucleated cells by amplifying reference gene primers. TCRdb's table, derived via immunoSEQ multiplex PCR, lists solely in-frame clones and lacks some. The DNA was the basis for D and trimming; V, J and clone size are from that table. The repertoire consists of some 97,000 clones, with about 80% occurring once and the leading ten covering about 12%. The chain recombines TRBV30 with TRBJ1-1; D gene ambiguous. The receptor's source is a woman aged 70-85 years with acute or convalescent COVID-19. The sequenced sample consisted of peripheral blood. The CDR3 DNA follows: TGTGCCTGGAGCGGGGAAGTGAACACTGAAGCTTTCTTT. Its protein is CAWSGEVNTEAFF.